This T cell receptor (beta chain) emerged from a study of T cells expressing NK-cell markers. Germline values: CDR1 SGHTA, CDR2 FQGNSA. The CDR3 length is 16 residues. From the 5' RACE reads, TCRdb lists one entry per CDR3 protein and no DNA. This sample's clone table lists about 150,000 distinct CDR3 sequences. This clonotype originated in a man aged 18 to 29 in good health. V is TRBV7-2 and J is TRBJ1-3; TCRdb names TRBD1, which stays unverified in the absence of DNA. The sequenced material came from blood T cells: a sorted CD56 or NKG2C T cell subset, CD4+ or CD8+ T cells, or bulk PBMC T cells (not recorded which). The CDR3 loop is CASSLATGRSGNTIYF.